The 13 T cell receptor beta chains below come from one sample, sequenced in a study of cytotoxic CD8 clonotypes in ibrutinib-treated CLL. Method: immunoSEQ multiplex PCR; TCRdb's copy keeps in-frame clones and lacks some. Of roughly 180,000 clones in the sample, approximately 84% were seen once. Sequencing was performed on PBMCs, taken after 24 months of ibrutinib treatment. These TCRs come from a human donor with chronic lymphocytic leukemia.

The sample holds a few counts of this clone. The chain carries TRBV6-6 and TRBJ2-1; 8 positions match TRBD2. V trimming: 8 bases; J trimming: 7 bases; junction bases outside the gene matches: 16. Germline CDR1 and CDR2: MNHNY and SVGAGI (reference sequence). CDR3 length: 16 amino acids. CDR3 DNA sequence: TGTGCCAGCGAACTTGAAACTAGCGGAGGGGGGAATGAGCAGTTCTTC. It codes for CASELETSGGGNEQFF.

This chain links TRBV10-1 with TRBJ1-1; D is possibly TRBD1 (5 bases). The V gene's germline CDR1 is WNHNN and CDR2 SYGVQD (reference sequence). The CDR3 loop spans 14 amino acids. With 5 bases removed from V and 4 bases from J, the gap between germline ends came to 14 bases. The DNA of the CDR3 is TGCGCCAGCAGTCAAGCCACAGGTTCCACTGAAGCTTTCTTT. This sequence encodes CASSQATGSTEAFF.

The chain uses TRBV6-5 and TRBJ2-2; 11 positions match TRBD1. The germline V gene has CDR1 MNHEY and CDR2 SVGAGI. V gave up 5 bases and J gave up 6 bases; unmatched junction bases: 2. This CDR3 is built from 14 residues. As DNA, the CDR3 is TGTGCCAGCAGTCCGGGACAGGGGGCCGGGGAGCTGTTTTTT. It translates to CASSPGQGAGELFF.

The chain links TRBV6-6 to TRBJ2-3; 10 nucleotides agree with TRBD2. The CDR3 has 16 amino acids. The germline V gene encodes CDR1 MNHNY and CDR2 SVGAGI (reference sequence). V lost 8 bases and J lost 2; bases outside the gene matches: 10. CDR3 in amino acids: CASLQREGRNTDTQYF. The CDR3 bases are TGTGCCAGCCTCCAGCGGGAGGGCCGGAACACAGATACGCAGTATTTT.

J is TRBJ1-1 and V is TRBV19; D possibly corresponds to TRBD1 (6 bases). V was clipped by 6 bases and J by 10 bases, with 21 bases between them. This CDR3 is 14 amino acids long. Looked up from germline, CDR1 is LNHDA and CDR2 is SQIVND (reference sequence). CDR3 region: CASRLNRERPRAFF. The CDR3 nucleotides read TGTGCCAGTAGATTGAACAGGGAACGGCCGAGAGCTTTCTTT. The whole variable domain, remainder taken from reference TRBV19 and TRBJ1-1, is DGGITQSPKYLFRKEGQNVTLSCEQNLNHDAMYWYRQDPGQGLRLIYYSQIVNDFQKGDIAEGYSVSREKKESFPLTVTSAQKNPTAFYLCASRLNRERPRAFFGQGTRLTVV.

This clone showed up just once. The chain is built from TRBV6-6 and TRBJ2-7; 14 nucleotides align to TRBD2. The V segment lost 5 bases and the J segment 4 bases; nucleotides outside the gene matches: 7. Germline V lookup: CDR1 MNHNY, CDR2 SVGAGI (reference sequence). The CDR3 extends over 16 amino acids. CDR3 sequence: CASSAYGTSGRYEQYF. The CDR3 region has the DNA TGTGCCAGCAGTGCCTATGGGACTAGCGGGAGATACGAGCAGTACTTC.

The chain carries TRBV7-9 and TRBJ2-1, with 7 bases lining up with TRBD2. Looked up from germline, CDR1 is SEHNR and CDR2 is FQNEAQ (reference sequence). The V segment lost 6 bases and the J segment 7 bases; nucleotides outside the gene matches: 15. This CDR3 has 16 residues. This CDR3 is CASSPRYPSGTNEQFF. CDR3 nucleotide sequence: TGTGCCAGCAGTCCAAGGTATCCTAGCGGAACTAATGAGCAGTTCTTC.

CDR3 sequence: CASSLYKSGPGGYTF. DNA for the CDR3: TGTGCCAGCAGCTTATACAAGTCGGGCCCGGGCGGCTACACCTTC. J is TRBJ1-2 and V is TRBV7-3; no firm D call. The CDR3 runs to 15 residues. Trimming cost V 2 bases and J 8 bases, with 18 bases left between them. Per germline, CDR1 SGHTA and CDR2 FQGTGA.

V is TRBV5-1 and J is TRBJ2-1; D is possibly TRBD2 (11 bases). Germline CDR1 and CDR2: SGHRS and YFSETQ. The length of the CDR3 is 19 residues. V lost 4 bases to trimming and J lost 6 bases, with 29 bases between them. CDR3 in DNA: TGCGCCAGCAGCGGCCGGGACAGGGGATTAGCGGGAGGGCCCAATGAGCAGTTCTTC. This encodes CASSGRDRGLAGGPNEQFF.

The CDR3 DNA reads TGCGCCAGCACGAGCAGGGGGAATGAGCAGTTCTTC. It yields the protein CASTSRGNEQFF. This chain joins TRBV5-1 and TRBJ2-1; 7 positions agree with TRBD1. V was clipped by 6 bases and J by 7 bases; unmatched bases: 4. Germline lookup yields CDR1 SGHRS and CDR2 YFSETQ. The CDR3 consists of 12 residues.

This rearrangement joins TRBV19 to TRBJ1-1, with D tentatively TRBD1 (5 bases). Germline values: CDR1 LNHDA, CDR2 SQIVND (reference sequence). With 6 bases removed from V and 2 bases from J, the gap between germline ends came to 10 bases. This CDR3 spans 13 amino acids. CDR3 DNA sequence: TGTGCCAGTAGCGACAGACTCAACACTGAAGCTTTCTTT. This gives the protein CASSDRLNTEAFF.

CDR3 protein: CASSLPGTRGQNEQFF. In DNA form, the CDR3 reads TGTGCCAGCAGTCTCCCAGGGACTAGGGGTCAAAATGAGCAGTTCTTC. The J gene is TRBJ2-1, the V gene TRBV6-6; 8 bases are shared with TRBD2. The V gene end was trimmed by 5 bases and the J gene end by 7 bases; junction bases not matched to a gene: 13. CDR1 is MNHNY, CDR2 SVGAGI, per germline (reference sequence). CDR3 size: 16 residues.

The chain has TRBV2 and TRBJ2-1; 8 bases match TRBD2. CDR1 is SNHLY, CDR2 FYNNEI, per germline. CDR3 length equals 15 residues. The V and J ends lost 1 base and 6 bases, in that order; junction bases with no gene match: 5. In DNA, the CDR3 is TGTGCCAGCAGTGAAGTGGCGGGAGGAATCAATGAGCAGTTCTTC. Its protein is CASSEVAGGINEQFF.